A selection of T cell receptor beta chains follows, all from one sample in a study of T cell responses to AZD1222 COVID-19 vaccine. Method: immunoSEQ multiplex PCR; TCRdb's copy keeps in-frame clones and lacks some. The table records some 99,000 clones, around 87% of them present only once. The sample was peripheral blood, taken on day 0 of AZD1222 vaccination. The receptors were gathered from an adult in good health. CDR3s include the opening cysteine and the closing phenylalanine or tryptophan. D genes are given only for firm matches. Size is stated for part of the rows, as once, few or many counts, or as a class when the clone is expanded.

len,d_gene,v_gene,abundance,j_gene,CDR3nt,CDR3aa
14,-,TRBV2,-,TRBJ2-5,TGTGCCAGCAGTGAGAATCCGGGTTCGGAGACCCAGTACTTC,CASSENPGSETQYF
17,-,TRBV7-9,-,TRBJ2-7,TGTGCCAGCAGCTCCAATTTTGGGGCGGAGGGTACCTACGAGCAGTACTTC,CASSSNFGAEGTYEQYF
15,-,TRBV11-2,-,TRBJ2-2,TGTGCCAGCAGCTTAGTCCGGGGTAGGACCGGGGAGCTGTTTTTT,CASSLVRGRTGELFF
15,TRBD2,TRBV6-5,-,TRBJ2-3,TGTGCCAGCAGGCAACTAGCGGCTAGCACAGATACGCAGTATTTT,CASRQLAASTDTQYF
19,-,TRBV27,-,TRBJ1-6,TGTGCCAGCAGTTTATCGAAATACGCGACTGGCTCCTATAATTCACCCCTCCACTTT,CASSLSKYATGSYNSPLHF
13,TRBD1,TRBV7-7,-,TRBJ2-7,TGTGCTAGCAGCTTAGGACAGGGGAACGAGCAGTACTTC,CASSLGQGNEQYF
13,-,TRBV6-2/TRBV6-3,-,TRBJ2-3,TGTGCCAGCAGTCAGGGTCTAACAGATACGCAGTATTTT,CASSQGLTDTQYF
12,-,TRBV5-4,few,TRBJ2-7,TGTGCCAGCAGCCGGGACGGGGACGAGCAGTACTTC,CASSRDGDEQYF
15,-,TRBV9,-,TRBJ2-3,TGTGCCAGCAGCGTAGCTCAGGGGAGTTCAGATACGCAGTATTTT,CASSVAQGSSDTQYF
14,-,TRBV29-1,-,TRBJ1-2,TGCAGCGTTGGTCAACAGGGATCCTACTATGGCTACACCTTC,CSVGQQGSYYGYTF
15,-,TRBV9,once,TRBJ2-3,TGTGCCAGCAGCAATAGAGGGGGGTTCACAGATACGCAGTATTTT,CASSNRGGFTDTQYF
13,TRBD1,TRBV6-5,-,TRBJ2-1,TGTGCCAGCACTGGGACAGGGCTCAATGAGCAGTTCTTC,CASTGTGLNEQFF
11,-,TRBV20-1,-,TRBJ1-1,TGCAGTGTTCCGGGCAGAACTGAAGCTTTCTTT,CSVPGRTEAFF
12,-,TRBV19,-,TRBJ2-1,TGTGCCAGTAGGGGGTCATGGGATGAGCAGTTCTTC,CASRGSWDEQFF
18,TRBD2,TRBV7-2,-,TRBJ2-7,TGTGCCAGCAGCAACCCCCCGGGACTAGCGGGGTGGACCTACGAGCAGTACTTC,CASSNPPGLAGWTYEQYF
15,TRBD2,TRBV19,-,TRBJ2-1,TGTGCCAGTGGCCCTATAGCGGGAGGAAGGAATGAGCAGTTCTTC,CASGPIAGGRNEQFF
14,TRBD1,TRBV5-1,-,TRBJ1-2,TGCGCCAGCAGCGCCGGGACAGGGGACTATGGCTACACCTTC,CASSAGTGDYGYTF
14,TRBD2,TRBV19,-,TRBJ2-2,TGTGCCAGTAGAGCGGGGCCGTCCACCGGGGAGCTGTTTTTT,CASRAGPSTGELFF
15,-,TRBV4-3,-,TRBJ1-5,TGCGCCAGCAGCCAAGAGACGGGAGGGAATCAGCCCCAGCATTTT,CASSQETGGNQPQHF
16,-,TRBV7-2,-,TRBJ2-2,TGTGCCAGCAGCTTCGACTCCCCTAAAAACACCGGGGAGCTGTTTTTT,CASSFDSPKNTGELFF